Below, 18 T cell receptor beta chains from the same sample are listed, as sequenced in a study of metastatic and nonmetastatic thyroid tumors. TCRdb re-called the PCR reads via MiXCR. The sample gives 25,000 to 30,000 clones, 15% of which show up once; 15% to 18% is in the top ten. Each patient came to thyroid surgery without any prior treatment (of any kind). Sequenced material: blood. The origin of the receptors is a male donor with papillary thyroid cancer or a benign thyroid nodule (not recorded which). Some clones in this sample may be carry-over from other donors' samples.

This clone was observed at least ten times. This chain uses TRBV9 with TRBJ2-5; maybe TRBD2 (6 bases). This CDR3 is built from 16 residues. Trimming took off 3 bases at V and 2 bases at J, with 17 bases between the two ends. Germline values: CDR1 SGDLS, CDR2 YYNGEE. This CDR3 reads CASSAASDTPQETQYF. The DNA for the CDR3 is TGTGCCAGCAGCGCCGCTAGCGATACCCCACAAGAGACCCAGTACTTC. The entire variable domain, with the rest obtained from reference TRBV9 and TRBJ2-5, is as follows: DSGVTQTPKHLITATGQRVTLRCSPRSGDLSVYWYQQSLDQGLQFLIQYYNGEERAKGNILERFSAQQFPDLHSELNLSSLELGDSALYFCASSAASDTPQETQYFGPGTRLLVL.

This clone appeared many times. The chain is built from TRBV6-4 and TRBJ2-1; possible D gene TRBD1, 5 bases. This CDR3 is built from 15 residues. Germline V gene lookup returns CDR1 MRHNA and CDR2 SNTAGT. V gave up 0 bases and J gave up 6 bases, with 12 bases separating them. The CDR3, as DNA: TGTGCCAGCAGTGACTCGGCAGGGTCGGGCAATGAGCAGTTCTTC. Translation: CASSDSAGSGNEQFF.

This clone was seen many times. The chain recombines TRBV7-6 with TRBJ2-7; TRBD1 matches at 8 bases. Unmatched junction bases numbered 6, after V lost 1 base and J lost 7 bases. Per germline, CDR1 SGHVS and CDR2 FNYEAQ. The CDR3 covers 14 residues. The CDR3 region is CASSLGQGAGEQYF. The CDR3 DNA follows: TGTGCCAGCAGCTTAGGGCAGGGGGCGGGGGAGCAGTACTTC.

There are many counts of this clone. The V and J genes are TRBV5-1 and TRBJ2-3; D may be TRBD1 or TRBD2 (5 bases each). V was shortened by 4 bases and J by 1 base, with 19 bases between the two germline ends. CDR3 length: 17 amino acids. Germline V lookup: CDR1 SGHRS, CDR2 YFSETQ. CDR3 sequence (DNA): TGCGCCAGCAGCCCCCCAGGGAGCTTTCTCCGCACAGATACGCAGTATTTT. This gives the protein CASSPPGSFLRTDTQYF.

The table lists this clone with many counts. V is TRBV19 and J is TRBJ2-7; possibly TRBD1 for D (5 bases). Trimming left V 4 bases short and J 3 bases short, with 19 bases between. CDR1 and CDR2 (germline): LNHDA, SQIVND (reference sequence). The CDR3 spans 16 residues. In DNA, the CDR3 is TGTGCCAGTAGTAGGGCCCAAGGGGTCCTGGTCTACGAGCAGTACTTC. Amino acid sequence: CASSRAQGVLVYEQYF.

This clone was found many times. The gene calls are TRBV25-1 and TRBJ2-2; perhaps TRBD1 as D (6 bases). With 2 bases removed from V and 7 bases from J, the gap between germline ends came to 14 bases. This CDR3 is built from 15 residues. Germline V gene lookup returns CDR1 MGHDK and CDR2 SYGVNS. The CDR3 region has the DNA TGTGCCAGCAGTGAAGGGGGCGTATGGGGCGGGGAGCTGTTTTTT. Amino acid sequence: CASSEGGVWGGELFF.

This clone was counted many times. The chain recombines TRBV20-1 with TRBJ2-3, with 11 bases that match TRBD2. The length of the CDR3 is 16 residues. Germline CDR1 reads DFQATT; CDR2 reads SNEGSKA (reference sequence). V lost 7 bases and J lost 1; bases outside the gene matches: 10. The chain's CDR3 is CSVFPIAGGRTDTQYF. DNA of the CDR3: TGCAGTGTCTTCCCTATAGCGGGAGGGCGCACAGATACGCAGTATTTT.

There are many counts of this clone. The chain recombines TRBV20-1 with TRBJ1-2; possibly TRBD1 for D (6 bases). V shed 0 bases and J shed 4 bases, with 15 bases lying between them. CDR1 is DFQATT and CDR2 is SNEGSKA in the germline V gene (reference sequence). The CDR3 runs to 15 residues. This chain's CDR3 is CSARDASGTPYGYTF. The CDR3 nucleotides are TGCAGTGCTAGAGATGCCTCCGGGACACCCTATGGCTACACCTTC.

This clone came up many times. The rearrangement joins TRBV6-2 or TRBV6-3 to TRBJ2-5; D unresolved. Trimming took off 7 bases at V and 5 bases at J, with 11 bases between the two ends. This CDR3 is 12 amino acids long. The germline CDR1 and CDR2 sequences are MNHEY and SVGEGT. CDR3 amino acids: CASTLAGETQYF. The CDR3 DNA reads TGTGCCAGCACCCTCGCCGGGGAGACCCAGTACTTC.

There are many counts of this clone. The chain couples TRBV5-1 to TRBJ2-7; D might be TRBD1 or TRBD2, each matching 5 bases. The germline V gene encodes CDR1 SGHRS and CDR2 YFSETQ. The CDR3 is made up of 12 amino acids. Trimming shortened V by 10 bases and J by 2 bases, and 13 bases separated the two germline ends. The CDR3 here is CAPKGPAYEQYF. CDR3 DNA sequence: TGCGCCCCAAAGGGACCTGCCTACGAGCAGTACTTC.

In this sample, this clone turned up many times. The chain recombines TRBV7-6 with TRBJ2-3; 9 bases match TRBD2. CDR1 and CDR2 (germline): SGHVS, FNYEAQ. The CDR3 has 16 residues. The J segment lost 3 bases and the V segment lost 5 bases, leaving 9 bases of the junction unmatched. CDR3 in DNA: TGTGCCAGCAGCGCCACCTACGCGGGGGGGACAGATACGCAGTATTTT. It translates to CASSATYAGGTDTQYF.

Ten or more counts support this clone. The chain links TRBV14 to TRBJ2-2; TRBD2 agrees at 12 bases. The V and J ends lost 1 base and 3 bases, in that order; junction bases with no gene match: 6. The CDR3 spans 18 residues. Germline CDR1 is SGHDN and CDR2 is FVKESK. The DNA for the CDR3 is TGTGCCAGCAGCCAAGTTTTTCGACTAGCGGGAGACACCGGGGAGCTGTTTTTT. Its protein product is CASSQVFRLAGDTGELFF. Complete variable domain (other parts from reference TRBV14 and TRBJ2-2): EAGVTQFPSHSVIEKGQTVTLRCDPISGHDNLYWYRRVMGKEIKFLLHFVKESKQDESGMPNNRFLAERTGGTYSTLKVQPAELEDSGVYFCASSQVFRLAGDTGELFFGEGSRLTVL.

The chain combines TRBV30 with TRBJ1-2; D uncertain. CDR1 GTSNPN and CDR2 SVGIG come from the germline V gene (reference sequence). Trimming took 3 bases from V and 7 from J, leaving 15 bases between them. This CDR3 spans 13 amino acids. CDR3 in DNA: TGTGCCTGGAGGCTACCTGTGTGTCCTGGCTACACCTTC. This codes for CAWRLPVCPGYTF. The full variable domain, with the rest looked up from reference TRBV30 and TRBJ1-2, is SQTIHQWPATLVQPVGSPLSLECTVEGTSNPNLYWYRQAAGRGLQLLFYSVGIGQISSEVPQNLSASRPQDRQFILSSKKLLLSDSGFYLCAWRLPVCPGYTFGSGTRLTVV.

The J gene is TRBJ1-2, the V gene TRBV6-2 or TRBV6-3; 8 nucleotides line up with TRBD1. Germline V gene lookup returns CDR1 MNHEY and CDR2 SVGEGT. Trimming at V came to 2 bases and at J to 4 bases, leaving 6 bases not matched to a gene. CDR3 size: 15 residues. CDR3 nucleotide sequence: TGTGCCAGCAGTTACCCCCCGGACAGGGTCTATGGCTACACCTTC. It translates to CASSYPPDRVYGYTF.

The chain carries TRBV6-2 or TRBV6-3 and TRBJ1-2, with 9 nucleotides matching TRBD1. The J segment lost 9 bases and the V segment lost 5 bases, leaving 10 bases of the junction unmatched. Germline V gene data show CDR1 as MNHEY and CDR2 as SVGEGT. The CDR3 spans 14 residues. The CDR3 coding sequence is TGTGCCAGCAGTAGACAGGGGGATTATGCGCGCTACACCTTC. Protein sequence: CASSRQGDYARYTF.

This clone was seen at least ten times. V and J are TRBV12-5 and TRBJ1-2; 7 bases align to TRBD1. Germline values: CDR1 LGHNT, CDR2 FRNRAP. V was clipped by 5 bases and J by 6 bases; unmatched bases: 6. There are 13 residues in the CDR3. The CDR3 DNA reads as TGTGCTAGTGGTAAACCCACAGGGGATGGCTACACCTTC. Protein product: CASGKPTGDGYTF.

This clone has ten or more counts. CDR3 in DNA: TGTGCTAGTGGTTTTGCAGACTACAATGAGCAGTTCTTC. Protein: CASGFADYNEQFF. This sequence joins TRBV12-5 and TRBJ2-1, with D uncertain. The CDR3 runs 13 residues. Germline CDR1 reads LGHNT; CDR2 reads FRNRAP. V was pared by 3 bases and J by 3 bases, with 6 bases between.

This clone was counted at least ten times. This chain's CDR3 is CSARKDNLIGYTF. Written as DNA, the CDR3 is TGCAGTGCTAGAAAGGATAACTTAATTGGCTACACCTTC. The chain has TRBV20-1 and TRBJ1-2; D uncertain. Germline V gene sequence: CDR1 DFQATT, CDR2 SNEGSKA (reference sequence). The CDR3 has 13 residues. Trimming took off 2 bases at V and 7 bases at J, with 14 bases between the two ends.